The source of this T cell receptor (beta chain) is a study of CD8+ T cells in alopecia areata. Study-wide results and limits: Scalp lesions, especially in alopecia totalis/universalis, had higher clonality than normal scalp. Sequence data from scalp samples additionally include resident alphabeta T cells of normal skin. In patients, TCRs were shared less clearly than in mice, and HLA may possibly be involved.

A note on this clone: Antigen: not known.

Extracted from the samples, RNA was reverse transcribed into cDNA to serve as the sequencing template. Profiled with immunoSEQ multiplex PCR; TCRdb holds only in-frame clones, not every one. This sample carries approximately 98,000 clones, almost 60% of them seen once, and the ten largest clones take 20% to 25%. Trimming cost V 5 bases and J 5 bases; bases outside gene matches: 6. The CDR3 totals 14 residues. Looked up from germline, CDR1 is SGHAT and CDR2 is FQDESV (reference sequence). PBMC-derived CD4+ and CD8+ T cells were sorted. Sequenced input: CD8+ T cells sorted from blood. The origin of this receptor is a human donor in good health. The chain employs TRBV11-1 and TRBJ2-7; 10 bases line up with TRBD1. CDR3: CASSPTGTGDEQYF. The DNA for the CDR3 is TGTGCCAGCAGCCCGACGGGGACAGGGGACGAGCAGTACTTC. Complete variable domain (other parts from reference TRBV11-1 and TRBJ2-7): EAEVAQSPRYKITEKSQAVAFWCDPISGHATLYWYRQILGQGPELLVQFQDESVVDDSQLPKDRFSAERLKGVDSTLKIQPAELGDSAMYLCASSPTGTGDEQYFGPGTRLTVT.